The 9 T cell receptor beta chains below all came from one sample that was sequenced in a study of Graves' ophthalmopathy and Graves' hyperthyroidism. RNA transcripts served as template for amplifying TCR beta CDR3 sequences. The first round was an RT-PCR with HTBI primers, and the second round was a multiplex PCR. MiXCR was run by TCRdb on the multiplex PCR reads, yielding one entry per CDR3 protein. The repertoire holds under 800,000 distinct CDR3 sequences, about a fifth seen once, with roughly 6.9% in the top ten. Specimen: peripheral blood. All receptors come from a woman between 18 and 30 years old with stable Graves' hyperthyroidism. Some clones in this sample may be carry-over from other donors' samples.

This clonotype was seen at least ten times. The V call is TRBV12-3 or TRBV12-4, the J call TRBJ2-5, with D tentatively TRBD2 (6 bases). V was pared by 3 bases and J by 5 bases, with 10 bases between. There are 13 residues in the CDR3. The CDR3 nucleotides are TGTGCCAGCAGTTTTCATGGGAGGGAGACCCAGTACTTC. It encodes CASSFHGRETQYF.

As regards this clonotype: A read error may explain this, as a much larger clone is one base away. Without the conserved terminal phenylalanine or tryptophan, this CDR3 likely stems from a read error. The CDR3 loop reads CASSVGTGAQYL. The CDR3, as DNA: TGTGCCAGCAGCGTAGGAACGGGCGCGCAGTACCTC. The chain is built from TRBV9 and TRBJ2-7; D is ambiguous. This CDR3 region has 12 residues. Per the germline V gene, CDR1 is SGDLS and CDR2 is YYNGEE. The ends were cut back, 0 bases at V and 9 bases at J, with 10 bases in the middle.

This clonotype has a count of ten or more. The chain joins TRBV30 to TRBJ2-7, with D perhaps matching TRBD1 (6 bases). Germline assignment: CDR1 GTSNPN and CDR2 SVGIG (reference sequence). V was shortened by 7 bases and J by 0 bases, with 7 bases between the two germline ends. This CDR3 comprises 11 residues. CDR3 DNA sequence: TGTGCCTTGGACAGCTCCTACGAGCAGTACTTC. It specifies CALDSSYEQYF.

The chain recombines TRBV6-1 with TRBJ2-5; D uncertain. Trimming took 7 bases from V and 5 from J, leaving 17 bases between them. Per germline, CDR1 MNHNS and CDR2 SASEGT. The CDR3 contains 14 residues. The CDR3 reads CASKIRLGWETQYF. The CDR3 bases are TGTGCCAGCAAGATCCGTTTGGGGTGGGAGACCCAGTACTTC.

Worth noting for this clonotype: Given a much more abundant clone one base away, this may be a read error. Because the CDR3's place on the DNA is in doubt, the DNA is left out and the CDR3 is given as listed by TCRdb. The V and J genes are TRBV27 and TRBJ2-5; the table's TRBD2 call for D was not verified on the DNA. The CDR3 is made up of 14 amino acids, end residues included. Germline V gene sequence: CDR1 MNHEY, CDR2 SMNVEV (reference sequence). CDR3 sequence: CASSFGSGTKTKYF.

The V and J genes are TRBV4-1 and TRBJ1-6; 7 bases fit TRBD1. Germline CDR1 is MGHRA and CDR2 is YSYEKL. This CDR3 has 16 amino acids. The V segment lost 0 bases and the J segment 6 bases; nucleotides outside the gene matches: 5. The CDR3 loop is CASSQDLTGRNSPLHF. The CDR3 DNA sequence: TGCGCCAGCAGCCAAGATCTGACAGGGCGTAATTCACCCCTCCACTTT.

The sample holds many counts of this clonotype. The chain links TRBV11-2 to TRBJ1-1; maybe TRBD1 (5 bases). The CDR3 loop spans 14 amino acids. The V end was cut by 4 bases, the J end by 4 bases, with 13 bases between. Germline V CDR1 and CDR2: SGHAT, FQNNGV. The CDR3 region is CASSSPRRGTEAFF. In DNA, the CDR3 is TGTGCCAGCAGCTCGCCCCGGAGGGGCACTGAAGCTTTCTTT.

This clonotype was observed at least ten times. The chain links TRBV6-1 to TRBJ1-2; D not resolved. CDR1 is MNHNS, CDR2 SASEGT, per germline. CDR3 length: 13 amino acids. The V end lost 4 bases, the J end lost 3 bases, and 9 bases lay between the germline ends. Here the CDR3 reads CASSAQSYYGYTF. CDR3 in DNA: TGTGCCAGCAGTGCCCAGAGTTACTATGGCTACACCTTC.

This rearrangement joins TRBV19 to TRBJ1-2; maybe TRBD1 (5 bases). This CDR3 region has 14 residues. The germline V and J ends were trimmed by 3 bases and 7 bases, with 15 bases remaining between them. The V gene's germline CDR1 is LNHDA and CDR2 SQIVND (reference sequence). The CDR3 bases are TGTGCCAGTAGTATCGTTCGGTCGAGGGGTGGCTACACCTTC. Translating it yields CASSIVRSRGGYTF.